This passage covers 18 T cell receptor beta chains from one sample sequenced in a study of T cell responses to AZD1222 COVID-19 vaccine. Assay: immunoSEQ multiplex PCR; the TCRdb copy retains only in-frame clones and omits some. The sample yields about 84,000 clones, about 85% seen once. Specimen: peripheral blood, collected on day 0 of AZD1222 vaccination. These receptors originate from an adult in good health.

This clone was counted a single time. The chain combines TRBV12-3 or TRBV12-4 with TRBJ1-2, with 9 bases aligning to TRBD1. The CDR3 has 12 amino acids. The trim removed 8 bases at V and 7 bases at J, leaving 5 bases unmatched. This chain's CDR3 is CASHPTGGGYTF. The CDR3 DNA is TGTGCCAGCCACCCGACAGGGGGTGGCTACACCTTC.

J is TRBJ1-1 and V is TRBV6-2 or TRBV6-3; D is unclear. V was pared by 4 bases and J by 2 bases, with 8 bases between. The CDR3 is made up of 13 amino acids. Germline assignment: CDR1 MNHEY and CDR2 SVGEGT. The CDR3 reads CASSFYENTEAFF. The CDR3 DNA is TGTGCCAGCAGTTTTTACGAAAACACTGAAGCTTTCTTT.

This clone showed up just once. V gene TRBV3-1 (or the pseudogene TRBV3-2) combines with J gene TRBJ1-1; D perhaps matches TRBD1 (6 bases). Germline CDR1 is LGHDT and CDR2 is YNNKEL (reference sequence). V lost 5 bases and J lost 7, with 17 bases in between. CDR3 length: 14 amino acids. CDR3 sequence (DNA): TGTGCCAGCAGCTACAAGGTCAAAGGGGGTGAAGCTTTCTTT. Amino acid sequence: CASSYKVKGGEAFF.

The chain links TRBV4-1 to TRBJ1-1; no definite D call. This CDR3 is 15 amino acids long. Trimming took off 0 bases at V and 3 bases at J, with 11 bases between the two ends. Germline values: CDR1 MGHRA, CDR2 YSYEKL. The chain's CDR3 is CASSQDLGSYTEAFF. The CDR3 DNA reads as TGCGCCAGCAGCCAAGATCTGGGGTCATACACTGAAGCTTTCTTT.

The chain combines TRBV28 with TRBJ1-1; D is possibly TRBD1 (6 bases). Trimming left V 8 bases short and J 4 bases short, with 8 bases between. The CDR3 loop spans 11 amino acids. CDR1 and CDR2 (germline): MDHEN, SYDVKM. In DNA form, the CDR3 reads TGTGCCAGCGGGGGGCCCACTGAAGCTTTCTTT. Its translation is CASGGPTEAFF.

The CDR3, as DNA: TGTGCCAGCAGTCATGGTTCCCCCCTCCACTTT. This codes for CASSHGSPLHF. The V gene is TRBV6-2 or TRBV6-3, the J gene TRBJ1-6, with D unresolved. Germline V gives CDR1 MNHEY, CDR2 SVGEGT. V lost 5 bases, J lost 13 bases, and 9 bases lay in between. CDR3 size: 11 residues.

For the CDR3, the DNA is TGTGCCACCAGTCCAAGGGCGGGGGCTAATGAAAAACTGTTTTTT. Encoded protein: CATSPRAGANEKLFF. The V and J genes are TRBV15 and TRBJ1-4; D possibly corresponds to TRBD1 (5 bases). This CDR3 is 15 amino acids long. Trimming cost V 6 bases and J 3 bases, with 14 bases left between them. Germline CDR1 reads LNHNV; CDR2 reads YYDKDF (reference sequence).

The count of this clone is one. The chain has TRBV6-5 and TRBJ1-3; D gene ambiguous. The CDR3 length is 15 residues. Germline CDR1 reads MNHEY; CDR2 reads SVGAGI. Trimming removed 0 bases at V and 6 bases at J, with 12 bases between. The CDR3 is CASSYSDTLPNTIYF. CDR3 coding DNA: TGTGCCAGCAGTTACTCAGATACCCTTCCAAACACCATATATTTT.

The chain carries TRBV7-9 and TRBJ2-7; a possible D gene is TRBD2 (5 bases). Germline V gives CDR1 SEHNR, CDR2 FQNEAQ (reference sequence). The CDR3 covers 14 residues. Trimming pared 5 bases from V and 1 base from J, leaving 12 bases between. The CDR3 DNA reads TGTGCCAGCAGCGGAGCCCCGGGGTCCTACGAGCAGTACTTC. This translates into CASSGAPGSYEQYF.

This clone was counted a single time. The CDR3 sequence: CAISRTSGDNEQFF. In DNA, the CDR3 is TGTGCCATCAGCCGGACTAGCGGAGACAATGAGCAGTTCTTC. The chain combines TRBV10-3 with TRBJ2-1; TRBD2 agrees at 10 bases. Germline V gene sequence: CDR1 ENHRY, CDR2 SYGVKD. The CDR3 is 14 residues long. V lost 6 bases to trimming and J lost 5 bases; unmatched junction nucleotides: 4.

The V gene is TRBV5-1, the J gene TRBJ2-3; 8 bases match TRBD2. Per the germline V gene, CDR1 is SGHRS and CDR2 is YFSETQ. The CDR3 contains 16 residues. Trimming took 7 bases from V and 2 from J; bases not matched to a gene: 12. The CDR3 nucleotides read TGCGCCAGCGCGCCAGAAGCGGGAGTCAACACAGATACGCAGTATTTT. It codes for CASAPEAGVNTDTQYF.

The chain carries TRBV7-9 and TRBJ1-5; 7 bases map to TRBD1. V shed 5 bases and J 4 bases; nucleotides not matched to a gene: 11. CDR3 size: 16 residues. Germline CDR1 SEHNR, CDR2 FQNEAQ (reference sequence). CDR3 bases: TGTGCCAGCAGCACATGGGGGACAGCTTCGAATCAGCCCCAGCATTTT. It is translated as CASSTWGTASNQPQHF. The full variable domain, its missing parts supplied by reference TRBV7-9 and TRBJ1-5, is DTGVSQNPRHKITKRGQNVTFRCDPISEHNRLYWYRQTLGQGPEFLTYFQNEAQLEKSRLLSDRFSAERPKGSFSTLEIQRTEQGDSAMYLCASSTWGTASNQPQHFGDGTRLSIL.

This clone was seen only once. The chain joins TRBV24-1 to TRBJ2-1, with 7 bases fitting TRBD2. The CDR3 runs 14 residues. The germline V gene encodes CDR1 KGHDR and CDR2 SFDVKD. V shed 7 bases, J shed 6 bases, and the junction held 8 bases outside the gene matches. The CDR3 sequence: CATSISGPTNEQFF. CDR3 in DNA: TGTGCCACCAGCATTAGCGGGCCCACCAATGAGCAGTTCTTC.

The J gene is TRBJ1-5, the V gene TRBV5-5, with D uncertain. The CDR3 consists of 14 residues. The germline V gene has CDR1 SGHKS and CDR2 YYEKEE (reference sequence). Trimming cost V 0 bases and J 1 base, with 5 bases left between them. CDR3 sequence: CASSLGHSNQPQHF. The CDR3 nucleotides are TGTGCCAGCAGCTTGGGACACAGCAATCAGCCCCAGCATTTT.

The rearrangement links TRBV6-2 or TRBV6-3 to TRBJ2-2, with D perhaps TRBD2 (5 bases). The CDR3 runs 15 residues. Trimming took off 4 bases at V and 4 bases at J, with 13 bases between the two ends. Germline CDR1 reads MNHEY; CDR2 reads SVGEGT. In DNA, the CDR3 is TGTGCCAGCAGTTGGAGGCGCCGGAGCACCGGGGAGCTGTTTTTT. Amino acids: CASSWRRRSTGELFF.

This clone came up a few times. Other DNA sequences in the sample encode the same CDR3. The CDR3 region has the DNA TGTGCCAGCAGTAGGGACAGGGTCAATCAGCCCCAGCATTTT. It encodes CASSRDRVNQPQHF. This sequence joins TRBV6-6 and TRBJ1-5; 9 bases are shared with TRBD1. With V trimmed by 5 bases and J by 3 bases, 2 bases remained unmatched. CDR1 is MNHNY and CDR2 is SVGAGI in the germline V gene (reference sequence). The CDR3 has 14 amino acids.

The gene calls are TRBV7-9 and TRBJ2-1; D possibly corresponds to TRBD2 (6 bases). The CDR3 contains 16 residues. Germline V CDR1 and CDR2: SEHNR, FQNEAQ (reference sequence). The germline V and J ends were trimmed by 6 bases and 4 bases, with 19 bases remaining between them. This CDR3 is CASSHGASVRYNEQFF. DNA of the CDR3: TGTGCCAGCAGTCACGGGGCTAGCGTAAGATACAATGAGCAGTTCTTC. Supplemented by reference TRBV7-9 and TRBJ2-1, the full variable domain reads DTGVSQNPRHKITKRGQNVTFRCDPISEHNRLYWYRQTLGQGPEFLTYFQNEAQLEKSRLLSDRFSAERPKGSFSTLEIQRTEQGDSAMYLCASSHGASVRYNEQFFGPGTRLTVL.

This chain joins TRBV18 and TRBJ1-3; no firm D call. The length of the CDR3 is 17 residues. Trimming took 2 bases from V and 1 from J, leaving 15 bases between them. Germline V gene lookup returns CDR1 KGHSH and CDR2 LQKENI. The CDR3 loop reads CASSPFGQISSGNTIYF. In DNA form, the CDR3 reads TGTGCCAGCTCACCATTCGGGCAGATTAGTTCTGGAAACACCATATATTTT.